The T cell receptor beta chain described here comes from a study of radiotherapy plus CTLA-4 blockade in lung cancer. Study-level background: Overall, 18% of patients showed an objective response, while roughly 28% attained disease control. General study results and limits: Blood saw expansion of tumor-derived TCR clones after radiotherapy plus ipilimumab.

The count of this clone is one. No antigen is known for it. This CDR3 is 15 amino acids long. Germline CDR1 SGDLS, CDR2 YYNGEE. V was cut by 3 bases and J by 1 base, with 10 bases left in between. Profiling relied on immunoSEQ multiplex PCR, and the TCRdb table lists in-frame clones only, not all of them. The sample has 75,000 to 95,000 clones, more than 70% seen once. The TCR sequence derives from a human donor with non-small cell lung cancer that progressed on radiotherapy plus ipilimumab. V gene TRBV9 combines with J gene TRBJ1-4; D not certain. Sequenced here: peripheral blood, sampled from a patient treated with radiotherapy plus ipilimumab. CDR3 sequence reads: CASSAQWGTNEKLFF. DNA for the CDR3: TGTGCCAGCAGCGCCCAGTGGGGAACTAATGAAAAACTGTTTTTT.